A single T cell receptor beta chain is shown here with its context. Assay used: immunoSEQ multiplex PCR; TCRdb lists only in-frame clones, some missing. The repertoire holds fewer than 50,000 clones, with 94% as singletons. The sample belongs to a study of T cell changes during pregnancy in multiple sclerosis. Trimming removed 4 bases at V and 4 bases at J, with 14 bases between. In germline, CDR1 is MNHEY, CDR2 SVGAGI. This CDR3 has 15 amino acids. The source material was CD8+ T cells from peripheral blood mononuclear cells, sampled in the third trimester of pregnancy. The TCR was taken from a female donor with multiple sclerosis, enrolled in a pregnancy study. The chain couples TRBV6-5 to TRBJ2-1, with TRBD1 as a possible D gene (5 bases). The chain's CDR3 is CASSSSYQGYNEQFF. The CDR3 DNA follows: TGTGCCAGCAGTTCCTCATATCAGGGTTACAATGAGCAGTTCTTC.